These 13 T cell receptor beta chains were sequenced from one sample in a study of cytomegalovirus exposure and HLA in healthy donors (dated by TCRdb to 2017 to 2019). Library preparation employed the immunoSEQ multiplex PCR assay. Held by TCRdb, this immuneACCESS table contains in-frame sequences only and omits some clones. Under half of the omission traces to an unresolved V gene where checked; the cause of the rest is unknown. Present in this sample are roughly 68,000 clones, about 89% of which were seen just once. The ten most abundant clones make up around 1.7% of the sample. The sequencing sample was made of PBMCs. The receptors were sampled from a woman in her late teens or twenties in good health and CMV-seronegative.

The V and J genes are TRBV5-4 and TRBJ2-3; TRBD2 matches at 10 bases. CDR1 and CDR2 (germline): SGHNT, YYREEE (reference sequence). This CDR3 has 15 residues. The J segment lost 0 bases and the V segment lost 4 bases, leaving 2 bases of the junction unmatched. CDR3 residues: CASSQGLASTDTQYF. CDR3 nucleotides: TGTGCCAGCAGCCAGGGACTAGCGAGCACAGATACGCAGTATTTT.

This chain's CDR3 is CASSDQGTGLTMNTEAFF. The CDR3 DNA reads TGTGCCAGCAGTGACCAGGGGACAGGGCTAACGATGAACACTGAAGCTTTCTTT. The chain carries TRBV25-1 and TRBJ1-1; TRBD1 aligns across 9 bases. V dropped 3 bases and J dropped 0; count of bases not matched to a gene: 11. The length of the CDR3 is 18 residues. CDR1 is MGHDK and CDR2 is SYGVNS in the germline V gene.

V and J are TRBV2 and TRBJ2-3; a possible D gene is TRBD1 (6 bases). Germline V gives CDR1 SNHLY, CDR2 FYNNEI. V was shortened by 4 bases and J by 0 bases, with 11 bases between the two germline ends. This CDR3 spans 15 amino acids. DNA for the CDR3: TGTGCCAGCAGTGGTGGGGGCGAAAGCACAGATACGCAGTATTTT. Its translation is CASSGGGESTDTQYF.

The chain couples TRBV4-1 to TRBJ2-5; TRBD2 might be the D (5 bases). Looked up from germline, CDR1 is MGHRA and CDR2 is YSYEKL. There are 16 residues in the CDR3. The ends were cut back, 0 bases at V and 1 base at J, with 12 bases in the middle. CDR3 loop: CASSQESSVFQETQYF. The DNA of the CDR3 is TGCGCCAGCAGCCAAGAGAGTAGCGTCTTCCAAGAGACCCAGTACTTC.

The chain has TRBV30 and TRBJ2-7, with a possible D match to TRBD2 (7 bases). The germline gives CDR1 GTSNPN, CDR2 SVGIG (reference sequence). The V gene lost 0 bases and the J gene lost 11 bases, with 14 bases spanning the gap. The CDR3 consists of 12 residues. The CDR3 bases are TGTGCCTGGAGTGTAGGGGGGGTTACTGAGTACTTC. This encodes CAWSVGGVTEYF.

The chain couples TRBV29-1 to TRBJ2-3; D gene uncertain. V lost 4 bases and J 0 bases, leaving 11 bases between the germline ends. Germline V CDR1 and CDR2: SQVTM, ANQGSEA. There are 14 residues in the CDR3. This CDR3 reads CSVVVVTSTDTQYF. For the CDR3, the DNA is TGCAGCGTTGTAGTGGTTACTAGCACAGATACGCAGTATTTT.

This rearrangement joins TRBV19 to TRBJ2-7; D perhaps matches TRBD1 (5 bases). The CDR3 is 18 residues long. In germline, CDR1 is LNHDA, CDR2 SQIVND (reference sequence). V lost 3 bases, J lost 3 bases, and 24 bases lay in between. This chain's CDR3 is CASSILFFGQQVNYEQYF. The CDR3 nucleotides read TGTGCCAGTAGTATTCTCTTCTTCGGGCAACAGGTTAACTACGAGCAGTACTTC. The variable domain in full, with the rest retrieved from reference TRBV19 and TRBJ2-7, is DGGITQSPKYLFRKEGQNVTLSCEQNLNHDAMYWYRQDPGQGLRLIYYSQIVNDFQKGDIAEGYSVSREKKESFPLTVTSAQKNPTAFYLCASSILFFGQQVNYEQYFGPGTRLTVT.

This clone was recorded once. V gene TRBV5-3 combines with J gene TRBJ1-5; D unresolved. TRBV5-3 counts as an open reading frame of uncertain function. V lost 5 bases to trimming and J lost 3 bases, with 12 bases between them. The CDR3 is 14 amino acids. CDR3 nucleotide sequence: TGTGCCAGAAGTTCCGACATAGACAATCAGCCCCAGCATTTT. It is translated as CARSSDIDNQPQHF.

V usage is TRBV18 and J usage is TRBJ2-7; 11 bases agree with TRBD1. The V and J ends lost 0 bases and 6 bases, in that order; junction bases with no gene match: 4. Germline loops: CDR1 KGHSH, CDR2 LQKENI. CDR3 length: 15 amino acids. The CDR3 DNA sequence: TGTGCCAGCTCACCACCTCTAGGGACAGGGGGCGAGCAGTACTTC. Translated, it gives CASSPPLGTGGEQYF.

J is TRBJ1-2 and V is TRBV29-1; D unresolved. This CDR3 region has 12 residues. Per the germline V gene, CDR1 is SQVTM and CDR2 is ANQGSEA. The V end lost 6 bases, the J end lost 6 bases, and 14 bases lay between the germline ends. The CDR3 sequence is CSVALLRDGYTF. The CDR3 nucleotides are TGCAGCGTCGCACTTCTGCGGGATGGCTACACCTTC.

The CDR3 sequence: CASSIAGVGYTF. The CDR3 nucleotides are TGTGCCAGTAGTATCGCGGGGGTTGGCTACACCTTC. The genes are TRBV19 and TRBJ1-2, with D possibly matching TRBD1 (5 bases). Trimming took off 3 bases at V and 7 bases at J, with 9 bases between the two ends. CDR1 and CDR2 from the germline V gene are LNHDA and SQIVND (reference sequence). CDR3 length: 12 amino acids.

The chain recombines TRBV7-2 with TRBJ2-7; the match to TRBD2 covers 11 bases. Trimming took 0 bases from V and 4 from J; bases not matched to a gene: 5. Germline V lookup: CDR1 SGHTA, CDR2 FQGNSA. The length of the CDR3 is 16 residues. CDR3 sequence: CASSLASASGRYEQYF. CDR3 bases: TGTGCCAGCAGCTTAGCGAGCGCTAGCGGGAGGTACGAGCAGTACTTC. Complete variable domain (other parts from reference TRBV7-2 and TRBJ2-7): GAGVSQSPSNKVTEKGKDVELRCDPISGHTALYWYRQSLGQGLEFLIYFQGNSAPDKSGLPSDRFSAERTGGSVSTLTIQRTQQEDSAVYLCASSLASASGRYEQYFGPGTRLTVT.

This chain links TRBV18 with TRBJ2-2; 12 nucleotides match TRBD1. Germline CDR1 is KGHSH and CDR2 is LQKENI. There are 16 residues in the CDR3. With V trimmed by 3 bases and J by 4 bases, 3 bases remained unmatched. As DNA, the CDR3 is TGTGCCAGCTCACCGGGACAGGGGGCGATCACCGGGGAGCTGTTTTTT. As protein: CASSPGQGAITGELFF.